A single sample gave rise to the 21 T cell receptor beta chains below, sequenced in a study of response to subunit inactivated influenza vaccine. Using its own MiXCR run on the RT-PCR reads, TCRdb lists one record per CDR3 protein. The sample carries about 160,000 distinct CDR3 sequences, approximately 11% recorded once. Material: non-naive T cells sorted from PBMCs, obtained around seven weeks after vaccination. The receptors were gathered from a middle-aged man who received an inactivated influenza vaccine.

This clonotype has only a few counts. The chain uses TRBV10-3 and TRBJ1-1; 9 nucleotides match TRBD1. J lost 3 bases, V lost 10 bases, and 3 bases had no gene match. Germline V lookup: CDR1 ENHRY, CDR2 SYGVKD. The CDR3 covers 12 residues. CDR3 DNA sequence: TGTGCCACTAGACAGGGGGACACTGAAGCTTTCTTT. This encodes CATRQGDTEAFF.

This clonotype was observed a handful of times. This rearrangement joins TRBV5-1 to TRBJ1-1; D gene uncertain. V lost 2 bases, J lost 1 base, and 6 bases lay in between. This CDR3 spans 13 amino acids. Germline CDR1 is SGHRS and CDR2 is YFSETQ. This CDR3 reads CASSFVTNTEAFF. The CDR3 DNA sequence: TGCGCCAGCAGCTTTGTTACGAACACTGAAGCTTTCTTT.

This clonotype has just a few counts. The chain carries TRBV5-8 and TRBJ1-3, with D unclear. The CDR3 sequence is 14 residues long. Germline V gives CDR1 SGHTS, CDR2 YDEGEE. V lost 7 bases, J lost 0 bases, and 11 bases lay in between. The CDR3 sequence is CASAQGNSGNTIYF. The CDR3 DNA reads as TGTGCCAGCGCGCAAGGGAACTCTGGAAACACCATATATTTT.

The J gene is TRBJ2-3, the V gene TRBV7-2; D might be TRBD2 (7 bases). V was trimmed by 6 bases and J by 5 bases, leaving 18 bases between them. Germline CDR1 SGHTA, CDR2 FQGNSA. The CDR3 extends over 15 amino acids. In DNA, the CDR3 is TGTGCCAGCAGTTCTAGACGGGGGGCCGGAGATACGCAGTATTTT. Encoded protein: CASSSRRGAGDTQYF.

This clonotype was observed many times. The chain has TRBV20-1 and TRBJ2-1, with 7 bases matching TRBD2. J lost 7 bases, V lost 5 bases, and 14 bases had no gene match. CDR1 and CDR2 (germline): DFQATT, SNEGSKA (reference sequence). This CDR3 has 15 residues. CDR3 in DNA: TGCAGTGCTCACCGCCTCGGGGGGTCTTATAATGAGCAGTTCTTC. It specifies CSAHRLGGSYNEQFF.

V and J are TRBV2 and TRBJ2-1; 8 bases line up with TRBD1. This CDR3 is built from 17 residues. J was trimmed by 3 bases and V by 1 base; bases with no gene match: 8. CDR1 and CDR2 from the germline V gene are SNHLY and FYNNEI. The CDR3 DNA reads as TGTGCCAGCAGTGAAGGGGAGTGGGACAGGATCTACAATGAGCAGTTCTTC. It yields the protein CASSEGEWDRIYNEQFF.

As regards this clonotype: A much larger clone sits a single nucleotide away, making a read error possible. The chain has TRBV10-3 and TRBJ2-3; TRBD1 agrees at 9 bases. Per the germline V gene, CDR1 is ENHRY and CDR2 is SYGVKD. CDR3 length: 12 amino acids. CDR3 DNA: TGTACCATCAGGGGGACAGGGGATACGCAGTATTTT. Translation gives CTIRGTGDTQYF.

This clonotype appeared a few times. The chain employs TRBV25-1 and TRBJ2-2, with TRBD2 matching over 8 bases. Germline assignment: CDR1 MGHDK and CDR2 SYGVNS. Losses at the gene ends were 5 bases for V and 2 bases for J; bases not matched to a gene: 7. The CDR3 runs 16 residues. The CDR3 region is CASSPLGGGNTGELFF. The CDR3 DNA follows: TGTGCCAGCAGTCCCCTCGGGGGGGGAAACACCGGGGAGCTGTTTTTT.

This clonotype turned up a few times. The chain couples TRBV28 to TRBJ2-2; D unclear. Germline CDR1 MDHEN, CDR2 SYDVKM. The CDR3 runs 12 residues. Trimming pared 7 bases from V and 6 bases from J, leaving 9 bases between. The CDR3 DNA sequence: TGTGCCAGCAAAAAGGATGCCGGGGAGCTGTTTTTT. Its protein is CASKKDAGELFF.

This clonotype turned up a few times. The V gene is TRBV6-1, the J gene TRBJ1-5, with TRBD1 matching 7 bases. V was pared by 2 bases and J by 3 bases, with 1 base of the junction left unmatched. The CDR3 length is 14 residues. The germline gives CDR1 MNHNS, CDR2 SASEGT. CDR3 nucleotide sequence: TGTGCCAGCAGTGAAACAGGGGACAATCAGCCCCAGCATTTT. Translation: CASSETGDNQPQHF.

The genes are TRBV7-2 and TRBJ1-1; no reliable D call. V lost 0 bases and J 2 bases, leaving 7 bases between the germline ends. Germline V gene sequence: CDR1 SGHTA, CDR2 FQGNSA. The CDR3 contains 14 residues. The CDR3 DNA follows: TGTGCCAGCAGCTTAGCCTCAGGTAACACTGAAGCTTTCTTT. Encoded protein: CASSLASGNTEAFF.

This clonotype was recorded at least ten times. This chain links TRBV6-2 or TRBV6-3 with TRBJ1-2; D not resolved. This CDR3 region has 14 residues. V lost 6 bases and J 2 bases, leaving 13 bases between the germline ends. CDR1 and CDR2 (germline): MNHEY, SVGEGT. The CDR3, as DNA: TGTGCCAGCAGCGACGGGCAGAGGAACTATGGCTACACCTTC. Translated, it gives CASSDGQRNYGYTF.

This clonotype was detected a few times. The CDR3 DNA reads TGTGCCAGCAGTTTAACAGGAGTCTACGAGCAGTACTTC. It is translated as CASSLTGVYEQYF. This chain connects TRBV27 to TRBJ2-7; maybe TRBD1 (5 bases). This CDR3 has 13 amino acids. Germline values: CDR1 MNHEY, CDR2 SMNVEV (reference sequence). V was clipped by 2 bases and J by 3 bases, with 8 bases between them.

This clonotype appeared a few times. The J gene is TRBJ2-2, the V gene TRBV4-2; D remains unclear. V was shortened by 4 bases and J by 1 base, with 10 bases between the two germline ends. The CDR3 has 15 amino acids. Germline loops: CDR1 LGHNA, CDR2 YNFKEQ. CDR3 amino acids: CASSRMDGNTGELFF. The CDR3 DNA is TGTGCCAGCAGCCGAATGGACGGGAACACCGGGGAGCTGTTTTTT.

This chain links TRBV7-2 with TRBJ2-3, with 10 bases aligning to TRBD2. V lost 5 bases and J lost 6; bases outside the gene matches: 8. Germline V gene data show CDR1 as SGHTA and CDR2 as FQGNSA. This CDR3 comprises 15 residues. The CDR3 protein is CASSLSGGGGDTQYF. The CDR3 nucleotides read TGTGCCAGCAGCCTAAGCGGGGGGGGCGGTGATACGCAGTATTTT.

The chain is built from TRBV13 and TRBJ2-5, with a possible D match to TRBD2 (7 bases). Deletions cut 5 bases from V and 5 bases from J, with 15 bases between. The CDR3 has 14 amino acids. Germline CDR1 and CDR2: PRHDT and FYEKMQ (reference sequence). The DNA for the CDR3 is TGTGCCAGCAGCCCCGAGGGGGGGAGGGAGACCCAGTACTTC. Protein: CASSPEGGRETQYF.

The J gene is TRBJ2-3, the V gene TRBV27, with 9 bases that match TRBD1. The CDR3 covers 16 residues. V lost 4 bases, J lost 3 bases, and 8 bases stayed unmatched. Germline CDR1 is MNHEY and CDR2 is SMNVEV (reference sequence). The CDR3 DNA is TGTGCCAGCAGTTCCTGGGGACAGGGTAGGACAGATACGCAGTATTTT. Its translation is CASSSWGQGRTDTQYF.

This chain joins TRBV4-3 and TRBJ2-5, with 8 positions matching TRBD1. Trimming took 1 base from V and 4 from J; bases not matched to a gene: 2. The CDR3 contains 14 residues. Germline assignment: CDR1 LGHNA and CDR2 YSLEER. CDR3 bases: TGCGCCAGCAGCCAAGCAACAGGGGGAGAGACCCAGTACTTC. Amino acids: CASSQATGGETQYF.

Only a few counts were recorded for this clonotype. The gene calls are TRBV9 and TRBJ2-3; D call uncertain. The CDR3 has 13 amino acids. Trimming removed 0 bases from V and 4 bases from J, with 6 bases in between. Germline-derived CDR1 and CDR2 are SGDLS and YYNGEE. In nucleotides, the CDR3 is TGTGCCAGCAGCGTAGTAGGCGCAGATACGCAGTATTTT. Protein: CASSVVGADTQYF. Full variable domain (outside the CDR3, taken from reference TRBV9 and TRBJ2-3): DSGVTQTPKHLITATGQRVTLRCSPRSGDLSVYWYQQSLDQGLQFLIQYYNGEERAKGNILERFSAQQFPDLHSELNLSSLELGDSALYFCASSVVGADTQYFGPGTRLTVL.

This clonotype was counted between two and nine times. The CDR3 DNA reads TGTGCCAGCGCCGGGAGGACAATATACAATGAGCAGTTCTTC. It specifies CASAGRTIYNEQFF. V usage is TRBV28 and J usage is TRBJ2-1; 7 positions agree with TRBD2. CDR1 is MDHEN, CDR2 SYDVKM, per germline. CDR3 length: 14 amino acids. V dropped 8 bases and J dropped 4; count of bases not matched to a gene: 8.

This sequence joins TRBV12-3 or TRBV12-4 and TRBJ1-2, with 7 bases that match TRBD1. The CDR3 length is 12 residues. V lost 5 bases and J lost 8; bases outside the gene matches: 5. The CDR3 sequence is CASSTGVGGYTF. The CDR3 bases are TGTGCCAGCAGTACAGGGGTAGGGGGCTACACCTTC.